The rows below give T cell receptor beta chains drawn from one sample of a study of neurological immune-mediated disorders. Each CDR3 protein gets one entry after TCRdb re-called the 5' RACE reads with MiXCR. The sample records around 100,000 distinct CDR3 sequences, about a tenth being singletons. The source material was PBMCs. Receptor source: a female donor with HTLV-1-associated myelopathy (HAM/TSP). CDR3s include the opening cysteine and the closing phenylalanine or tryptophan. D genes are given only for firm matches. A clone size is listed for some rows: how often the clone was seen (once, few, many), or a class if it is expanded.

cdr3_nt	cdr3_aa	j_call	cdr3_length	clone_size	v_call	d_call
TGCAGTGCTATCGGTCTTGGCAATCAGCCCCAGCATTTT	CSAIGLGNQPQHF	TRBJ1-5	13	many	TRBV20-1	-
TGCGCCAGCAGCTTTGGACAGGTTAACACTGAAGCTTTCTTT	CASSFGQVNTEAFF	TRBJ1-1	14	few	TRBV5-1	TRBD1
TGTGCCGGAGGAATTGGTCGGGGATATGGCTACACCTTC	CAGGIGRGYGYTF	TRBJ1-2	13	-	TRBV28	-
TGTGCCAGCAATACTGTACGGGAAGAGGAGTACGAGCAGTACTTC	CASNTVREEEYEQYF	TRBJ2-7	15	many	TRBV5-6	-
TGTGCCAGCAGCTCCCTCCCGAACACCGGGGAGCTGTTTTTT	CASSSLPNTGELFF	TRBJ2-2	14	many	TRBV9	-
TGTGCCATCTCGACAGGGTCGGGCTGGACGAATCAGCCCCAGCATTTT	CAISTGSGWTNQPQHF	TRBJ1-5	16	many	TRBV28	TRBD1
TGTGCCAGCAGCTCGGGACAGGGGCGCGCTGGCGGGGAGCTGTTTTTT	CASSSGQGRAGGELFF	TRBJ2-2	16	many	TRBV7-2	TRBD1
TGTGCCAGCAGCGTGTTGGGGTTGAACACCGGGGAGCTGTTTTTT	CASSVLGLNTGELFF	TRBJ2-2	15	many	TRBV9	-
TGCGCCAGCAGCCTGAGAGGACAGGATGGCTACACCTTC	CASSLRGQDGYTF	TRBJ1-2	13	many	TRBV4-1	TRBD1
TGCAGTGCTCGGGTCATGAACATCTATAATTCACCCCTCCACTTT	CSARVMNIYNSPLHF	TRBJ1-6	15	few	TRBV20-1	-
TGTGCCAGCACCATGCCAGGTCGGACAGGGGGCAATGAGCAGTTCTTC	CASTMPGRTGGNEQFF	TRBJ2-1	16	many	TRBV28	TRBD1
TGCGCCAGCAGCTTTATCCCGGGACAGGGGGCAGATACGCAGTATTTT	CASSFIPGQGADTQYF	TRBJ2-3	16	many	TRBV5-1	TRBD1
TGCAGCGTTGAAGATCCCATGTGGCAGGGGGCGGTGAACACTGAAGCTTTCTTT	CSVEDPMWQGAVNTEAFF	TRBJ1-1	18	many	TRBV29-1	TRBD1
TGCAGCGTTGAGAACAGGGGGCACTACAATGAGCAGTTCTTC	CSVENRGHYNEQFF	TRBJ2-1	14	medium-sized	TRBV29-1	TRBD1
TGTGCCATCAGTCCGAGGGCGGCAGTCACAGATACGCAGTATTTT	CAISPRAAVTDTQYF	TRBJ2-3	15	many	TRBV10-3	-
TGTGCCAGCAGCTTAGGGGGACTAGCGGATTACAATGAGCAGTTCTTC	CASSLGGLADYNEQFF	TRBJ2-1	16	few	TRBV7-2	TRBD2
TGTGCCAGCAGCGTCACCGGGTTGAGAGATACGCAGTATTTT	CASSVTGLRDTQYF	TRBJ2-3	14	few	TRBV9	-
TGTGCCAGCAGCTTAGAGGGGCGAGGCACCGGGGAGCTGTTTTTT	CASSLEGRGTGELFF	TRBJ2-2	15	few	TRBV7-9	-
TGCGCCAGCAGCTTGTTTATCCGGCAGGGGGCATTTATCGGGAACACTGAAGCTTTCTTT	CASSLFIRQGAFIGNTEAFF	TRBJ1-1	20	-	TRBV5-1	TRBD1
TGCGCCAGCAGCTTGGTTACTAGCGGGGCAAACACCGGGGAGCTGTTTTTT	CASSLVTSGANTGELFF	TRBJ2-2	17	-	TRBV5-1	TRBD2
TGTGCCAGCAGTTACCTGGTCGGGGAAGGTTCACCCCTCCACTTT	CASSYLVGEGSPLHF	TRBJ1-6	15	many	TRBV6-5	-
TGTGCCAGCAGCCAAGAAGGCAGTCACGCCTCTAACTATGGCTACACCTTC	CASSQEGSHASNYGYTF	TRBJ1-2	17	many	TRBV3-1	-
TGCGCCAGCAGCACCCCGGGACAGGGCTACGAGCAGTACTTC	CASSTPGQGYEQYF	TRBJ2-7	14	many	TRBV5-1	TRBD1
TGTGCCAGCAGCGTAGCAACGGGGGATTATAACGAGCAGTACTTC	CASSVATGDYNEQYF	TRBJ2-7	15	many	TRBV9	-
TGTGCCATTGGGGGGGGGCAAGAGACCCAGTACTTC	CAIGGGQETQYF	TRBJ2-5	12	many	TRBV7-9	TRBD2
TGCGCCAGCAGCTTGGGTCCCGACACCATTCTCTACAATGAGCAGTTCTTC	CASSLGPDTILYNEQFF	TRBJ2-1	17	many	TRBV5-1	-
TGTGCCAGCACCCCGGGACAAGCTGGAAACACCATATATTTT	CASTPGQAGNTIYF	TRBJ1-3	14	many	TRBV3-1	-
TGCAGTGCCCCCCGGACAAGAAACACCGGGGAGCTGTTTTTT	CSAPRTRNTGELFF	TRBJ2-2	14	many	TRBV20-1	-
TGTGCCAGCAGTGAAGCAGGGTCTGTGCAGCCCCAGCATTTT	CASSEAGSVQPQHF	TRBJ1-5	14	many	TRBV6-1	-
TGCGCCAGCCACAGGGGCCCGACTGGCACAGATACGCAGTATTTT	CASHRGPTGTDTQYF	TRBJ2-3	15	many	TRBV5-1	TRBD1
TGTGCCAGCAGTTTAAACGGGCAGGGGGCGCGCACTGAAGCTTTCTTT	CASSLNGQGARTEAFF	TRBJ1-1	16	many	TRBV28	TRBD1
TGCGCCAGCAGCCACGGACGGACCCAAGAGACCCAGTACTTC	CASSHGRTQETQYF	TRBJ2-5	14	medium-sized	TRBV4-1	-
TGTGCCAGCAGCTTAACAACGGGACACCAAAACTATGGCTACACCTTC	CASSLTTGHQNYGYTF	TRBJ1-2	16	few	TRBV7-9	-
TGTGCCAGCAGCTTAGGGGTGGGACAGTTAATCAATGAGCAGTTCTTC	CASSLGVGQLINEQFF	TRBJ2-1	16	many	TRBV7-9	TRBD1
TGTGCCTGGACTCGGGGACTGGGAGCAGGGAATGAGCAGTTCTTC	CAWTRGLGAGNEQFF	TRBJ2-1	15	-	TRBV30	-
TGTGCCAGCAGTTTACCACTTCTCAATGGGCAGTTCTTC	CASSLPLLNGQFF	TRBJ2-1	13	-	TRBV28	-
TGCGCCAGCAGGGAAGGCCCGGAGGAGACCCAGTACTTC	CASREGPEETQYF	TRBJ2-5	13	-	TRBV5-1	-
TGTGCCAGCAGCGTAGCCAGGGGAAGAACAGATACGCAGTATTTT	CASSVARGRTDTQYF	TRBJ2-3	15	many	TRBV9	-
TGTGCCAGCCGGGGGTTGGCTGAAGCTTTCTTT	CASRGLAEAFF	TRBJ1-1	11	many	TRBV27	-
TGTGCCAGCAGCTTGAACAGGGGGGGAACAGATACGCAGTATTTT	CASSLNRGGTDTQYF	TRBJ2-3	15	many	TRBV11-2	-
TGCAGTGCCCTTGGGGGGGCCACCTATGGCTACACCTTC	CSALGGATYGYTF	TRBJ1-2	13	many	TRBV20-1	-
TGCGCCAGCAGCTTGGCCAAGGATAGCGGGGAGGCAGATACGCAGTATTTT	CASSLAKDSGEADTQYF	TRBJ2-3	17	many	TRBV5-1	TRBD2
TGTGCCAGCACCCACTCGATACGGGACAGGGACAACGAGCAGTACTTC	CASTHSIRDRDNEQYF	TRBJ2-7	16	many	TRBV7-6	TRBD1
TGTGCCAGCACCGAAGCCGACGGGGACCGGTGGAACATTCAGTACTTC	CASTEADGDRWNIQYF	TRBJ2-4	16	many	TRBV7-9	-